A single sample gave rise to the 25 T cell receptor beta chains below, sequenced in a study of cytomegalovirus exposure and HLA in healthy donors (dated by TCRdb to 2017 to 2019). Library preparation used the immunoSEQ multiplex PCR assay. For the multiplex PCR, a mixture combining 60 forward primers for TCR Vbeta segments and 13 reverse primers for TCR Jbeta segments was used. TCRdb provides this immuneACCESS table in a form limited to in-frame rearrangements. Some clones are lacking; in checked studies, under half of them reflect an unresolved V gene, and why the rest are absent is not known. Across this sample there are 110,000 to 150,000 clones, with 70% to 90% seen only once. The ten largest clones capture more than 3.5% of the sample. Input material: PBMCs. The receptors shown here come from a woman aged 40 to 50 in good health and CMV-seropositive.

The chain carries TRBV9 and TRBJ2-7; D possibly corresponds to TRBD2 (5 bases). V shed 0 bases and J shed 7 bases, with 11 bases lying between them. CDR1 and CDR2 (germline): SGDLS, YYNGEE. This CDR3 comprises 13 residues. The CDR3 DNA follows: TGTGCCAGCAGCGTAGAAGTAACGGGGGAGCAGTACTTC. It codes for CASSVEVTGEQYF.

The CDR3 region has the DNA TGTGCCAGCAGCTCCAGGACTAGCGGGAGGGCCGGGGAGCAGTACTTC. Its translation: CASSSRTSGRAGEQYF. This chain links TRBV7-9 with TRBJ2-7, with 15 bases that match TRBD2. This CDR3 has 16 amino acids. Germline loops: CDR1 SEHNR, CDR2 FQNEAQ (reference sequence). The J segment lost 7 bases and the V segment lost 4 bases, leaving 8 bases of the junction unmatched.

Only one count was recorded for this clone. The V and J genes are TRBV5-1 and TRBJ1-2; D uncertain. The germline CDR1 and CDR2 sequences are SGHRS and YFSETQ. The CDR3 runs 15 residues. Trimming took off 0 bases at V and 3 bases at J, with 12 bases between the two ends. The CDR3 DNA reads TGCGCCAGCAGCTTGGAGCCCCAAAGCGACTATGGCTACACCTTC. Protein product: CASSLEPQSDYGYTF.

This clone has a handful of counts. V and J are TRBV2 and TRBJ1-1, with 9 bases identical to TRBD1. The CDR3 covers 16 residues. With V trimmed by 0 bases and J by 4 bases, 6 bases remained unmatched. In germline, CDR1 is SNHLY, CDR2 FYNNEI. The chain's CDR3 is CASSEAGQGPFTEAFF. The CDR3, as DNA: TGTGCCAGCAGTGAAGCGGGACAGGGCCCCTTCACTGAAGCTTTCTTT.

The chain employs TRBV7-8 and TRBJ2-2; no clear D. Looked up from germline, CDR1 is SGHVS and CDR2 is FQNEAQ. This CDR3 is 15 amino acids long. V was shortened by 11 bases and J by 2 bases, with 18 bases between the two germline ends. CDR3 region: CAPSGSLKNTGELFF. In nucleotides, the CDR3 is TGTGCCCCCTCAGGCAGCCTAAAAAACACCGGGGAGCTGTTTTTT.

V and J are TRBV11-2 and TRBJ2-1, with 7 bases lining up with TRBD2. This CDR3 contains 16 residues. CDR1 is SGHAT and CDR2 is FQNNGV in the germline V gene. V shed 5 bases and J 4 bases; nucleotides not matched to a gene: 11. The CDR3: CASSQEGRGGYNEQFF. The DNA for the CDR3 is TGTGCCAGCAGCCAGGAGGGACGCGGGGGATACAATGAGCAGTTCTTC.

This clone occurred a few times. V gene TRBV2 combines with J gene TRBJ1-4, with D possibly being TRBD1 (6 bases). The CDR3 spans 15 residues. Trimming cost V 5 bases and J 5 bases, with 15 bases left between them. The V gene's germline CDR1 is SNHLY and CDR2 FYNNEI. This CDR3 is CASSREGGLNEKLFF. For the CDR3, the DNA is TGTGCCAGCAGTCGGGAGGGGGGATTGAATGAAAAACTGTTTTTT.

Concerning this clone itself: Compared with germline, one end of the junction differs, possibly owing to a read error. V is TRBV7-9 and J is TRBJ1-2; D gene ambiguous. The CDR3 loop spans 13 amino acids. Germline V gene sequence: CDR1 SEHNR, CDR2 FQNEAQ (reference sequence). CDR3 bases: TGCGCCAGCAGCTTTGACAAACCCTATGGCTACACCTTC. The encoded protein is CASSFDKPYGYTF. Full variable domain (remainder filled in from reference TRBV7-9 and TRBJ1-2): DTGVSQNPRHKITKRGQNVTFRCDPISEHNRLYWYRQTLGQGPEFLTYFQNEAQLEKSRLLSDRFSAERPKGSFSTLEIQRTEQGDSAMYLCASSFDKPYGYTFGSGTRLTVV.

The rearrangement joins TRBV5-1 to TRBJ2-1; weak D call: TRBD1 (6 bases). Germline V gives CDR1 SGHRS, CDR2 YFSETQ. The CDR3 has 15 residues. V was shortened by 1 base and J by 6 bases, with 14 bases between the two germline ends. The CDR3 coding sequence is TGCGCCAGCAGCTTGCGGCAGGGGACATTCAATGAGCAGTTCTTC. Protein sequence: CASSLRQGTFNEQFF.

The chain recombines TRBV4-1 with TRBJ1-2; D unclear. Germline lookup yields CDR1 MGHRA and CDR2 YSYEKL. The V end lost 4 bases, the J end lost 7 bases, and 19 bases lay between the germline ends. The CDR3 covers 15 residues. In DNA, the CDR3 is TGCGCCAGCAGCCTTCAAACGGGAACAGCTGGTGGCTACACCTTC. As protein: CASSLQTGTAGGYTF.

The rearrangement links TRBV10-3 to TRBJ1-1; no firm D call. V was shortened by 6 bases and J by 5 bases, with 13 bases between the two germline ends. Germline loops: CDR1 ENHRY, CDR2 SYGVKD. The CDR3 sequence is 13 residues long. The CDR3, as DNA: TGTGCCATCAGGATGGGCCCGGATACTGAAGCTTTCTTT. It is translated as CAIRMGPDTEAFF.

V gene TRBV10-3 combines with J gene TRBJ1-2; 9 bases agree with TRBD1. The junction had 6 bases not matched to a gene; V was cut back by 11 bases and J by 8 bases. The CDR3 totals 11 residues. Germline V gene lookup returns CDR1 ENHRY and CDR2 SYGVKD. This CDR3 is CASTGTGGYTF. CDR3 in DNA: TGTGCCTCAACCGGGACAGGGGGCTACACCTTC.

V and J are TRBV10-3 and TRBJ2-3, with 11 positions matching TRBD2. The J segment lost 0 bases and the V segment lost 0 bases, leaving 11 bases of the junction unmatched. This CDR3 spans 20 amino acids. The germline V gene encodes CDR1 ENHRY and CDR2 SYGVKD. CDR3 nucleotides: TGTGCCATCAGTGAGTCTCCGGGACTAGCGGTTTCAACTAGCACAGATACGCAGTATTTT. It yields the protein CAISESPGLAVSTSTDTQYF.

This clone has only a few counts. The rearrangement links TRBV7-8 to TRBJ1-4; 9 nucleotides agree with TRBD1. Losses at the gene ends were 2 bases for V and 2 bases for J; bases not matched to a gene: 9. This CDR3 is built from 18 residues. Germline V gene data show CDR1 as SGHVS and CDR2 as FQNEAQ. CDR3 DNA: TGTGCCAGCAGCTTACCCAAAACAGGGGGCGCGACTAATGAAAAACTGTTTTTT. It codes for CASSLPKTGGATNEKLFF.

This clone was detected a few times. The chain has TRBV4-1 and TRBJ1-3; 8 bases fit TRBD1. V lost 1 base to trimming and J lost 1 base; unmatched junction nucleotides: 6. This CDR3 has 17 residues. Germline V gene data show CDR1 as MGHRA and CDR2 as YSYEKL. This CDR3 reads CASSQGPQGESGNTIYF. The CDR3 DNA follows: TGCGCCAGCAGCCAAGGCCCACAGGGGGAATCTGGAAACACCATATATTTT.

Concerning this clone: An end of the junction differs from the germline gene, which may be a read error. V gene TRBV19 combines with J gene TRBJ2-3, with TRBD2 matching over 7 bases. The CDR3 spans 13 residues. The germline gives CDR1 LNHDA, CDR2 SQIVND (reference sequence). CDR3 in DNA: TGTGCCAGTACGGAGACTAGCATAGATACGCAGTATTTT. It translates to CASTETSIDTQYF. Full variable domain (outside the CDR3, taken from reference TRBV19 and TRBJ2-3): DGGITQSPKYLFRKEGQNVTLSCEQNLNHDAMYWYRQDPGQGLRLIYYSQIVNDFQKGDIAEGYSVSREKKESFPLTVTSAQKNPTAFYLCASTETSIDTQYFGPGTRLTVL.

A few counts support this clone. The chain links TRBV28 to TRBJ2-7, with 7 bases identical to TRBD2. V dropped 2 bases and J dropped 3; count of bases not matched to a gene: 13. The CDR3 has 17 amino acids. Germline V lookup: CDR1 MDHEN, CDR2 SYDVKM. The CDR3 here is CASSLGLLVAGDYEQYF. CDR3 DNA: TGTGCCAGCAGTTTAGGCCTACTAGTGGCGGGAGACTACGAGCAGTACTTC.

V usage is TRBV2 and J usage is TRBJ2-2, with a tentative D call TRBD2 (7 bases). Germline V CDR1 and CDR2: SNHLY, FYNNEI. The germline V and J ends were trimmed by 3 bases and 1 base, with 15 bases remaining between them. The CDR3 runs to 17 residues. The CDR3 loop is CASSDWGGRGNTGELFF. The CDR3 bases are TGTGCCAGCAGTGATTGGGGGGGCCGAGGGAACACCGGGGAGCTGTTTTTT.

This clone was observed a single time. CDR3 protein: CASSLEFLAVGEQYF. The DNA for the CDR3 is TGTGCCAGCAGCTTAGAGTTCCTAGCAGTGGGCGAGCAGTACTTC. The V call is TRBV7-8, the J call TRBJ2-7, with a tentative D call TRBD2 (5 bases). The CDR3 loop spans 15 amino acids. Trimming removed 1 base at V and 6 bases at J, with 16 bases between. Looked up from germline, CDR1 is SGHVS and CDR2 is FQNEAQ.

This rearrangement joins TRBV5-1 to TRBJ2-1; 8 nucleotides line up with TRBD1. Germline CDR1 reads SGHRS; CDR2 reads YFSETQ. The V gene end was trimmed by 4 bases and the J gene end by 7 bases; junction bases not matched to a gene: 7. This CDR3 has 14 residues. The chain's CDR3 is CASSITGTGNEQFF. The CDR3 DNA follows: TGCGCCAGCAGCATCACCGGGACAGGAAATGAGCAGTTCTTC.

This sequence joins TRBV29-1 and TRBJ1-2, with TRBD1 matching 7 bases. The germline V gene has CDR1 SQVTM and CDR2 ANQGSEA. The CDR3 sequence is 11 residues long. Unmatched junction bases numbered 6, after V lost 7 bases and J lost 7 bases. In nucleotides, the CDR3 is TGCAGCGGACTACAGGGGCTTGGCTACACCTTC. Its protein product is CSGLQGLGYTF.

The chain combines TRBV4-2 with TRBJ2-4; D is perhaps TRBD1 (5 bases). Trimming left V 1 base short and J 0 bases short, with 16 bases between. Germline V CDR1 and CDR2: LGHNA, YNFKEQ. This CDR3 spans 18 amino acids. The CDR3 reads CASSQVDSRTQAKNIQYF. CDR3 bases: TGTGCCAGCAGCCAAGTCGACAGTAGAACCCAAGCCAAAAACATTCAGTACTTC.

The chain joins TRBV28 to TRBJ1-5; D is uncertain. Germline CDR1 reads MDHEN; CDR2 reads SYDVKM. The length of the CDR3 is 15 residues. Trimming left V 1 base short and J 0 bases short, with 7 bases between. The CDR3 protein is CASSLYGLSNQPQHF. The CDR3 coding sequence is TGTGCCAGCAGTTTATACGGTCTTAGCAATCAGCCCCAGCATTTT. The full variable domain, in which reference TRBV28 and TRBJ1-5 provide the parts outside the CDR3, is DVKVTQSSRYLVKRTGEKVFLECVQDMDHENMFWYRQDPGLGLRLIYFSYDVKMKEKGDIPEGYSVSREKKERFSLILESASTNQTSMYLCASSLYGLSNQPQHFGDGTRLSIL.

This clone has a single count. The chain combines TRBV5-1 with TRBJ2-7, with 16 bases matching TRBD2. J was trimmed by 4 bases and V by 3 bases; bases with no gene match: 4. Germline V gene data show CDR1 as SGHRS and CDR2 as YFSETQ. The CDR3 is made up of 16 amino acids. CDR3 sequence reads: CASSSGLAGGQYEQYF. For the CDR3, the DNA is TGCGCCAGCAGCTCGGGACTAGCGGGGGGGCAGTACGAGCAGTACTTC.

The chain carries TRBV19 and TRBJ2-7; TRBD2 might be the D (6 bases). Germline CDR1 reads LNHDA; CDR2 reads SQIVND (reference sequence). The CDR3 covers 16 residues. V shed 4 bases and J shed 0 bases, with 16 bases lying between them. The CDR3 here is CASSTSSGSLSYEQYF. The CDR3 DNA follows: TGTGCCAGTAGTACTTCAAGCGGGTCCCTCTCCTACGAGCAGTACTTC.